This T cell receptor beta chain is from a study of cytomegalovirus exposure and HLA in healthy donors. Turning to this clone: Different DNA sequences within this sample yield the same CDR3.

Vbeta (60) and Jbeta (13) primers were used in the PCR. Measured with immunoSEQ multiplex PCR; TCRdb has only the in-frame clones, and not every one. The sample lists around 210,000 clones; approximately 79% were seen once. The CDR3 runs 18 residues. With 2 bases clipped from V and 2 bases from J, the junction kept 7 bases outside the gene matches. Germline V gene lookup returns CDR1 MNHEY and CDR2 SMNVEV (reference sequence). This TCR came from a man in his forties or fifties in good health and CMV-seronegative. The sample consisted of PBMCs. The chain carries TRBV27 and TRBJ2-6, with 9 bases matching TRBD1. In DNA, the CDR3 is TGTGCCAGCAGTTTAAGGACAGGGGTTCTGGCTGGGGCCAACGTCCTGACTTTC. Protein product: CASSLRTGVLAGANVLTF.